This record concerns one T cell receptor beta chain sequence. What it binds is not known. Germline trimming cut 4 bases from V and 10 bases from J; bases unmatched to any gene: 9. Germline lookup yields CDR1 LGHDT and CDR2 YNNKEL (reference sequence). The CDR3 covers 15 residues. This sample is part of a study of vaccination effects on CD4 cells after COVID-19. Study conclusions and caveats: Clones that were induced by infection or by vaccine showed marked contraction late after vaccination.

Scientists isolated CD4+ T cells after a roughly 10-day culture period ended. Data came from immunoSEQ multiplex PCR; TCRdb stores just in-frame clones and leaves some out. The repertoire includes under 60,000 clones, 67% of them detected once, and roughly 5.1% sits in the top ten. This specimen consisted of CD4+ T cells from PBMCs cultured without peptide, obtained before COVID-19 vaccination. The sequence was obtained from a human donor who received a COVID-19 vaccine. The chain combines TRBV3-1 (or the pseudogene TRBV3-2) with TRBJ1-6, with 8 bases identical to TRBD1. CDR3 amino acids: CASSLVGQGGSPLHF. CDR3 nucleotides: TGTGCCAGCAGCCTCGTCGGACAGGGAGGCTCACCCCTCCACTTT.